The entry below gives a single T cell receptor beta chain sequence along with its context. This sample is part of a study of blood T cell repertoires in COVID-19. Only in-frame clones appear in the TCRdb table, and some are missing; sequencing was by immunoSEQ multiplex PCR. The sample consists of 150,000 to 200,000 clones, 80% of them appearing once. The CDR3 covers 15 residues. With V trimmed by 3 bases and J by 4 bases, 5 bases remained unmatched. Germline CDR1 LGHDT, CDR2 YNNKEL (reference sequence). The sequence was obtained from a man in his sixties with acute or convalescent COVID-19. The gene calls are TRBV3-1 (or the pseudogene TRBV3-2) and TRBJ1-4; TRBD1 matches 7 bases. Source material: peripheral blood. Here the CDR3 DNA reads TGTGCCAGCAGCCATACAGGGGAAATTAATGAAAAACTGTTTTTT. Residues: CASSHTGEINEKLFF.